This T cell receptor (beta chain) was documented in a study of T cell responses to AZD1222 COVID-19 vaccine. The germline CDR1 and CDR2 sequences are SGHTA and FQGTGA. J gave up 8 bases and V 4 bases, and 4 bases lay outside the gene matches. The CDR3 has 13 amino acids. Profiling relied on immunoSEQ multiplex PCR, and the TCRdb table lists in-frame clones only, not all of them. In the table there are some 150,000 clones, approximately 90% of which are singletons. General observations from the study: Reportedly, close to half of spike-specific TCRs are directed against unmutated variant regions.

This clone was counted once. Its antigen is as yet unknown. The receptor comes from an adult who received the AZD1222 COVID-19 vaccine. This specimen was peripheral blood, taken 28 days after the second AZD1222 dose. This chain links TRBV7-3 with TRBJ1-2; 10 nucleotides align to TRBD1. CDR3 bases: TGTGCCAGCAGCTACAGACAGGGGGCGGGCTACACCTTC. Encoded protein: CASSYRQGAGYTF.